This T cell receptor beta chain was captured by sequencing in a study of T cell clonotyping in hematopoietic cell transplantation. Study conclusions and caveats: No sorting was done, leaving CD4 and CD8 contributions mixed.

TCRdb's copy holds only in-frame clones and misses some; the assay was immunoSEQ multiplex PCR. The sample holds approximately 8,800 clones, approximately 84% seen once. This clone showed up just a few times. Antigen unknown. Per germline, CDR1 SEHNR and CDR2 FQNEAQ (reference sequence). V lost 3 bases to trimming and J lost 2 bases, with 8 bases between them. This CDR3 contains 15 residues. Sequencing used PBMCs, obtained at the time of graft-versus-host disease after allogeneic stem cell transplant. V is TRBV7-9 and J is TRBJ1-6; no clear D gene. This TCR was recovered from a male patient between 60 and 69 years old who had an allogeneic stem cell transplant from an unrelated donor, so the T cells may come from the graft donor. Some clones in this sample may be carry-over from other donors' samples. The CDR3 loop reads CASSLGSTYNSPLHF. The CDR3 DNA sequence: TGTGCCAGCAGCTTGGGCAGCACCTATAATTCACCCCTCCACTTT.